These 5 T cell receptor beta chains originate from one sample sequenced in a study of cytomegalovirus exposure and HLA in healthy donors (dated by TCRdb to 2017 to 2019). The receptor library was made with the immunoSEQ multiplex PCR assay. For the multiplex PCR, a mixture combining 60 forward primers for TCR Vbeta segments and 13 reverse primers for TCR Jbeta segments was used. TCRdb stores this immuneACCESS table with in-frame sequences only. Part of the clones is absent; in the studies checked, under half of the shortfall reflects unresolved V genes, and no reason is known for the rest. This sample is represented by about 150,000 clones; 80% of them were singletons. Jointly, the top ten make up 6.5% to 8.5% of the sample. The sample taken for sequencing was PBMCs. The receptors originated from a man between 25 and 39 years old in good health and CMV-seropositive.

The chain links TRBV11-2 to TRBJ2-5, with 7 bases lining up with TRBD1. Germline V gene sequence: CDR1 SGHAT, CDR2 FQNNGV. The junction had 4 bases not matched to a gene; V was cut back by 5 bases and J by 1 base. The CDR3 is 14 amino acids. The CDR3 reads CASSPTGPQETQYF. CDR3 in DNA: TGTGCCAGCAGCCCGACAGGGCCCCAAGAGACCCAGTACTTC.

The chain couples TRBV19 to TRBJ1-5, with TRBD1 identical over 8 bases. CDR1 LNHDA and CDR2 SQIVND come from the germline V gene (reference sequence). The CDR3 totals 13 residues. With V trimmed by 8 bases and J by 2 bases, 2 bases remained unmatched. The CDR3 is CASGQGGNQPQHF. CDR3 bases: TGTGCCAGTGGACAGGGAGGCAATCAGCCCCAGCATTTT.

This clone occurred a few times. The chain is built from TRBV6-5 and TRBJ2-3; TRBD1 matches at 9 bases. The germline CDR1 and CDR2 sequences are MNHEY and SVGAGI. V shed 6 bases and J 7 bases; nucleotides not matched to a gene: 11. This CDR3 is built from 15 residues. CDR3 nucleotide sequence: TGTGCCAGCAGCCGCGGAACAGGGGGCTTAAATACGCAGTATTTT. Translating gives CASSRGTGGLNTQYF.

The chain is built from TRBV30 and TRBJ2-3; D may be TRBD2 (6 bases). The CDR3 is made up of 16 amino acids. Trimming pared 3 bases from V and 6 bases from J, leaving 22 bases between. Germline assignment: CDR1 GTSNPN and CDR2 SVGIG (reference sequence). CDR3 loop: CAWSTPGTSPADTQYF. The CDR3 coding sequence is TGTGCCTGGAGCACACCTGGTACTAGCCCAGCGGATACGCAGTATTTT.

The chain carries TRBV6-1 and TRBJ2-3; TRBD2 matches at 10 bases. The trim removed 3 bases at V and 4 bases at J, leaving 7 bases unmatched. Germline assignment: CDR1 MNHNS and CDR2 SASEGT. The CDR3 consists of 16 residues. The CDR3 DNA reads as TGTGCCAGCAGTGAGCAAGCGGGAGGGTCTGCAGATACGCAGTATTTT. Amino acids: CASSEQAGGSADTQYF.